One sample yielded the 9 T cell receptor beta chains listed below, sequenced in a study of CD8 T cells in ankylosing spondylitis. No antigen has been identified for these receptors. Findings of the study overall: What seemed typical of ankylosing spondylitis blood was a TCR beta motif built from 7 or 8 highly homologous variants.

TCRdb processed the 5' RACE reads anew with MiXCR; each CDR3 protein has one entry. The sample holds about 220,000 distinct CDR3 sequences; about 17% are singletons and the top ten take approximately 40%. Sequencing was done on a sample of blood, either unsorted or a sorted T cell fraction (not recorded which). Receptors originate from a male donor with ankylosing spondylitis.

CDR3 DNA: TGCGCCAGCAGCCAGGGACCGTATTCAGAGGACGAGCAGTACTTC. Amino acids: CASSQGPYSEDEQYF. The chain has TRBV4-1 and TRBJ2-7; tentatively, D is TRBD1 or TRBD2 (5 bases each). The V and J ends lost 3 bases and 5 bases respectively, with 17 bases between them. The CDR3 has 15 amino acids. CDR1 is MGHRA, CDR2 YSYEKL, per germline.

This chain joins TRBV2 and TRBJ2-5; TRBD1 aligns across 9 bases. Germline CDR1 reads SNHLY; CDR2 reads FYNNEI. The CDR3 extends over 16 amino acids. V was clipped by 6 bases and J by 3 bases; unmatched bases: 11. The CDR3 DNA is TGTGCCAGCAGGGCGGGGACAGGGTCTTTGGAAGAGACCCAGTACTTC. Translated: CASRAGTGSLEETQYF.

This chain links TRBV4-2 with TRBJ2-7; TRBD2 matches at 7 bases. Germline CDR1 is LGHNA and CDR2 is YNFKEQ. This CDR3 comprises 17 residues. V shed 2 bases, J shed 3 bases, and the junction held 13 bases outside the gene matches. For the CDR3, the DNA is TGTGCCAGCAGCCAAATAGCCCCGACTAGCCCCGACTACGAGCAGTACTTC. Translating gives CASSQIAPTSPDYEQYF.

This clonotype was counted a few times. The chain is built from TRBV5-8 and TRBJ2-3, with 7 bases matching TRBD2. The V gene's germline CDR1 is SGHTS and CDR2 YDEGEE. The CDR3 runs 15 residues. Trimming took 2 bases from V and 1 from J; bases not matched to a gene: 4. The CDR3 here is CASSFETSGTDTQYF. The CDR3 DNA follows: TGTGCCAGCAGCTTCGAAACTAGCGGCACAGATACGCAGTATTTT. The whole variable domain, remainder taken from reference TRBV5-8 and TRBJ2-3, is EAGVTQSPTHLIKTRGQQATLRCSPISGHTSVYWYQQALGLGLQFLLWYDEGEERNRGNFPPRFSGRQFPNYSSELNVNALELEDSALYLCASSFETSGTDTQYFGPGTRLTVL.

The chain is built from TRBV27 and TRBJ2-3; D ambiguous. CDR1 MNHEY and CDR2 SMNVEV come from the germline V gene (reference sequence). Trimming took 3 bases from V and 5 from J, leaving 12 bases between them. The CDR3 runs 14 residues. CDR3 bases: TGTGCCAGCAGTTTGTTAGAGCAGGTAGATACGCAGTATTTT. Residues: CASSLLEQVDTQYF.

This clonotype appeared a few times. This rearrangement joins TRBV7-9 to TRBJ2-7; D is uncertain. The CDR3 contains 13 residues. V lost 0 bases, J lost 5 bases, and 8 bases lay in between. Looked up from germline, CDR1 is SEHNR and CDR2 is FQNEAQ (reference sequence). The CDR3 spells CASSLAMSHEQYF. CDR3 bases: TGTGCCAGCAGCTTAGCGATGTCCCACGAGCAGTACTTC.

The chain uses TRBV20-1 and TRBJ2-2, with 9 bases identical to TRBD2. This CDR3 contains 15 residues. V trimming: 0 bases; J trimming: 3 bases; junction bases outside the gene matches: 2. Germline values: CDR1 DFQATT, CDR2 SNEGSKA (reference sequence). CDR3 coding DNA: TGCAGTGCTAGAGAGGGACTAGCAGACACCGGGGAGCTGTTTTTT. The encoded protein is CSAREGLADTGELFF.

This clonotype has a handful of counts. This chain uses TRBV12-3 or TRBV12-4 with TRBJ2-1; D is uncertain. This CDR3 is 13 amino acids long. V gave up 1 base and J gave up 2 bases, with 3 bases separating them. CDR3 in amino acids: CASSLDPYNEQFF. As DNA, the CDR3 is TGTGCCAGCAGTTTAGATCCCTACAATGAGCAGTTCTTC.

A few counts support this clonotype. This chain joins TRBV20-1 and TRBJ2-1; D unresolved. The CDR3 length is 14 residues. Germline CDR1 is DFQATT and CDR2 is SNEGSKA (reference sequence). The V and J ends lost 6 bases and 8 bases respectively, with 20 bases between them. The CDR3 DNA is TGCAGTGCCAGCCGGGTCCATATATCGGATGAGCAGTTCTTC. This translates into CSASRVHISDEQFF.